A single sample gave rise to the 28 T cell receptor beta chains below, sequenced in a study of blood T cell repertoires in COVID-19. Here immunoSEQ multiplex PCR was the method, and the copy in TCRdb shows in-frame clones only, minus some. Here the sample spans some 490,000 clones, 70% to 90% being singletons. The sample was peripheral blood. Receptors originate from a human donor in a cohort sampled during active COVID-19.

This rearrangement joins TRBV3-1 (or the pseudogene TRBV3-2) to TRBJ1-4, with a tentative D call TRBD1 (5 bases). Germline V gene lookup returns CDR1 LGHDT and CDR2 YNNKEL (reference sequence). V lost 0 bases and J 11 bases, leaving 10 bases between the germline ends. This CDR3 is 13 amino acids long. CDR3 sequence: CASSQDVTEKLFF. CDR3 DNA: TGTGCCAGCAGCCAAGACGTGACAGAGAAACTGTTTTTT.

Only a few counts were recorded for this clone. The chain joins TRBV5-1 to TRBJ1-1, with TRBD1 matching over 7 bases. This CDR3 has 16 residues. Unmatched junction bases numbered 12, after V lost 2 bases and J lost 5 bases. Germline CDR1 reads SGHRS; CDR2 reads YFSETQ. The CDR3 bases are TGCGCCAGCAGCTTCGGAAGGGACAGCCGCGATACTGAAGCTTTCTTT. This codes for CASSFGRDSRDTEAFF. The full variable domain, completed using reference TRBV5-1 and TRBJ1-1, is KAGVTQTPRYLIKTRGQQVTLSCSPISGHRSVSWYQQTPGQGLQFLFEYFSETQRNKGNFPGRFSGRQFSNSRSEMNVSTLELGDSALYLCASSFGRDSRDTEAFFGQGTRLTVV.

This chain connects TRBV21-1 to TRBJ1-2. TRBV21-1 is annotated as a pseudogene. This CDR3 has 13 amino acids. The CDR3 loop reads CASSREGGYGYTF. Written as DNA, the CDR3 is TGTGCCAGCAGCAGGGAGGGAGGTTATGGCTACACCTTC.

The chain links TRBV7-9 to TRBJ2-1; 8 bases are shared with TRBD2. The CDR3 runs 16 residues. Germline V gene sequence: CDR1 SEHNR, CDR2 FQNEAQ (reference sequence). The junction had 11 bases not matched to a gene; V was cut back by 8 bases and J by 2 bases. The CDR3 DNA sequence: TGTGCCAGCGCAAAAGAGAGCGGGAGTGCCTACAATGAGCAGTTCTTC. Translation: CASAKESGSAYNEQFF.

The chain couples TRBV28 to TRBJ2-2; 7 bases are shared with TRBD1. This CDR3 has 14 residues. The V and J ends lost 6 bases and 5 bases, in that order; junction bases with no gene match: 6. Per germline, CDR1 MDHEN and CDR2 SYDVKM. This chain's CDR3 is CASSLTGVTGELFF. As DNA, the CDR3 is TGTGCCAGCAGCCTCACAGGGGTGACCGGGGAGCTGTTTTTT.

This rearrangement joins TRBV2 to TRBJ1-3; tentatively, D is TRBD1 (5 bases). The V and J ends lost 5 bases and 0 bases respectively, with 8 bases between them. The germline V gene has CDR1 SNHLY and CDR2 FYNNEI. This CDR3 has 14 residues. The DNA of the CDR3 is TGTGCCAGCAGTCCAGGGTTCTCTGGAAACACCATATATTTT. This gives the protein CASSPGFSGNTIYF.

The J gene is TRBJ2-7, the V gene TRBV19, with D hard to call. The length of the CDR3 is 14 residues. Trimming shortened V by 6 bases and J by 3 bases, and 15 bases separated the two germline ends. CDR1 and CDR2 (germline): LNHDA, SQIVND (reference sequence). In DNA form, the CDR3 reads TGTGCCAGTAGCTCCTACAGCAACTTCTACGAGCAGTACTTC. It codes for CASSSYSNFYEQYF.

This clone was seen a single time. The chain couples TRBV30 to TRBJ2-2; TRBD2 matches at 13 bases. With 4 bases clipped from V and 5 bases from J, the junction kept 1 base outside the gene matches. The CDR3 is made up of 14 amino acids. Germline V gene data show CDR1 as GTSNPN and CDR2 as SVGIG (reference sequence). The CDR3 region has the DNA TGTGCCTGGAAGGGACTAGCGGGAACCGGGGAGCTGTTTTTT. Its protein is CAWKGLAGTGELFF.

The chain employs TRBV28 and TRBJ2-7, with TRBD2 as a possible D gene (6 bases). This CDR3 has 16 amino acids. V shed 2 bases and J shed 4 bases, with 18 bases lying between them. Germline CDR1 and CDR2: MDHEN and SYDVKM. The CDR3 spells CASSLNGSGAKYEQYF. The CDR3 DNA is TGTGCCAGCAGTTTAAACGGTTCGGGAGCCAAATACGAGCAGTACTTC.

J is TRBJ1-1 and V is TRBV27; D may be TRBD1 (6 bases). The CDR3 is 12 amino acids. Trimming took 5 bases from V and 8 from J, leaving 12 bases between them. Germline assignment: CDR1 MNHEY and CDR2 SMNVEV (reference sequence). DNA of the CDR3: TGTGCCAGCAGTCAGAACAGGGAAGAAGCTTTCTTT. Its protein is CASSQNREEAFF.

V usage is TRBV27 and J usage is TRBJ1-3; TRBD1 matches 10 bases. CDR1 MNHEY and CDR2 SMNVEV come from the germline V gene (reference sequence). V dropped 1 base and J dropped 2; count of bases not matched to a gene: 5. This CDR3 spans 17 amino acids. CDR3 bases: TGTGCCAGCAGTTTATTTTCGACAGGGGGCCCTGGAAACACCATATATTTT. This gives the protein CASSLFSTGGPGNTIYF.

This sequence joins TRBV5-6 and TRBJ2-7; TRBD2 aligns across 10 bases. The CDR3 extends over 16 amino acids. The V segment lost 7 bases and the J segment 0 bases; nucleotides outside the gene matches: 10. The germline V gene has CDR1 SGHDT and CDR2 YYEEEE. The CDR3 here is CASDSGRWGNSYEQYF. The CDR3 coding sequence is TGTGCCAGCGATAGCGGGAGGTGGGGCAACTCCTACGAGCAGTACTTC.

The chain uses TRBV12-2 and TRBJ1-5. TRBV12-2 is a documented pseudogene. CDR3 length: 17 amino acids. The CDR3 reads CASRLARGTEDYQPQHF. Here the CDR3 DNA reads TGTGCAAGTCGCTTAGCTCGTGGTACGGAGGACTATCAGCCCCAGCATTTT.

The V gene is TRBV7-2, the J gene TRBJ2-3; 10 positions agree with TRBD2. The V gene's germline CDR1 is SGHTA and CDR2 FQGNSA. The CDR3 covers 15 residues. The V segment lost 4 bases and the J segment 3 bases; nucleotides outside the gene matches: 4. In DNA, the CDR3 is TGTGCCAGCAGCTCAAGCGGGAGGGGGACAGATACGCAGTATTTT. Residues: CASSSSGRGTDTQYF.

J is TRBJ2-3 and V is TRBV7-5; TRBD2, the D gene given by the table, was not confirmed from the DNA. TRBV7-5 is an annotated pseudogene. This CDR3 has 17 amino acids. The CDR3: CARSNRTSGSWGDTQYF. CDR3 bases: TGTGCCAGAAGCAATCGGACTAGCGGGAGTTGGGGAGATACGCAGTATTTT.

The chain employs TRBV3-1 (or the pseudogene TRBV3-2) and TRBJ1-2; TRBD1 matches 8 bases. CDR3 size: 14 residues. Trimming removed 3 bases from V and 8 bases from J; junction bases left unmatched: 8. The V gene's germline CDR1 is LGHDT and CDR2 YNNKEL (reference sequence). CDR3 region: CASSQRDRSGGYTF. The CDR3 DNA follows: TGTGCCAGCAGCCAGAGGGACAGGTCAGGGGGCTACACCTTC.

The CDR3 sequence is CAWSVLPTGGSYGYTF. The CDR3, as DNA: TGTGCCTGGAGTGTACTCCCCACAGGGGGAAGCTATGGCTACACCTTC. The gene calls are TRBV30 and TRBJ1-2; 8 positions agree with TRBD1. CDR3 length equals 16 residues. V shed 0 bases, J shed 4 bases, and the junction held 10 bases outside the gene matches. The germline V gene has CDR1 GTSNPN and CDR2 SVGIG (reference sequence).

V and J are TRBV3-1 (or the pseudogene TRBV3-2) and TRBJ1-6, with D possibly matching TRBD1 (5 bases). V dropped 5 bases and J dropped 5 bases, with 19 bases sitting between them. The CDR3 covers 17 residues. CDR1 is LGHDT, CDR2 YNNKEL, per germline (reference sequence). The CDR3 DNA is TGTGCCAGCAGCTCCCTGGGGGGAACCCCAAATAATTCACCCCTCCACTTT. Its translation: CASSSLGGTPNNSPLHF.

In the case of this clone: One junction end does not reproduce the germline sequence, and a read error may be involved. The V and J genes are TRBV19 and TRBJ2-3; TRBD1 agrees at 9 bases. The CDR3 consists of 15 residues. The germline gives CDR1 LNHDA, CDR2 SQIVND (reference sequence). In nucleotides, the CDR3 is TGTGCCAGCAGTAGAGGGACAGGGTTCACAGATACGCAGTATTTT. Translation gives CASSRGTGFTDTQYF.

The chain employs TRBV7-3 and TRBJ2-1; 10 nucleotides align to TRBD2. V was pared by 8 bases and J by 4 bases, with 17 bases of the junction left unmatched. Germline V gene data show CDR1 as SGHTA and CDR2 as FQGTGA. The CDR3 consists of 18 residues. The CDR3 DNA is TGTGCCAGCTCGCCCCAGGGAGCGGGAGGGCATCAATACAATGAGCAGTTCTTC. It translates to CASSPQGAGGHQYNEQFF.

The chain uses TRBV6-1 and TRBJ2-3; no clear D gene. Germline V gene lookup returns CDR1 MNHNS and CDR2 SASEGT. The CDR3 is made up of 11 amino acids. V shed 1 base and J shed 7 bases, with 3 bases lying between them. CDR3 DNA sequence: TGTGCCAGCAGTGAAGTATATACGCAGTATTTT. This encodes CASSEVYTQYF.

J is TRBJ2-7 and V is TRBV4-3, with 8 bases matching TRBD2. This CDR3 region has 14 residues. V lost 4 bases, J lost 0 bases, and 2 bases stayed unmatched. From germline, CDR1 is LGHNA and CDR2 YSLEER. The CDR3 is CASSRREDSYEQYF. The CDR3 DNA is TGCGCCAGCAGCCGGCGGGAGGACTCCTACGAGCAGTACTTC.

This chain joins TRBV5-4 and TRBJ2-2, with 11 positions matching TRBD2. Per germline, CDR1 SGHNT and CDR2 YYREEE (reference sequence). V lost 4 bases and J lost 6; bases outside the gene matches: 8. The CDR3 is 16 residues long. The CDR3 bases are TGTGCCAGCAGCGTCCCACTAGCGGGAGCCGCCGGGGAGCTGTTTTTT. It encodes CASSVPLAGAAGELFF.

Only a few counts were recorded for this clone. The CDR3 here is CASSLDSSNQPQHF. CDR3 nucleotide sequence: TGTGCCAGCAGTTTGGACAGTTCCAATCAGCCCCAGCATTTT. This chain connects TRBV11-2 to TRBJ1-5; a weak D match, TRBD1 (6 bases). The CDR3 is 14 amino acids. From germline, CDR1 is SGHAT and CDR2 FQNNGV. With 6 bases removed from V and 3 bases from J, the gap between germline ends came to 12 bases. The full variable domain, completed using reference TRBV11-2 and TRBJ1-5, is EAGVAQSPRYKIIEKRQSVAFWCNPISGHATLYWYQQILGQGPKLLIQFQNNGVVDDSQLPKDRFSAERLKGVDSTLKIQPAKLEDSAVYLCASSLDSSNQPQHFGDGTRLSIL.

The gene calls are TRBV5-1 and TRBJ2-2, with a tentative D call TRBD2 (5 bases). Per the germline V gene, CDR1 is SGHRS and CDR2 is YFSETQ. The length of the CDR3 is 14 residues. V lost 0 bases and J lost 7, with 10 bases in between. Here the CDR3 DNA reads TGCGCCAGCAGCTTGGTAGATGCGGGCGGGGAGCTGTTTTTT. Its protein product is CASSLVDAGGELFF.

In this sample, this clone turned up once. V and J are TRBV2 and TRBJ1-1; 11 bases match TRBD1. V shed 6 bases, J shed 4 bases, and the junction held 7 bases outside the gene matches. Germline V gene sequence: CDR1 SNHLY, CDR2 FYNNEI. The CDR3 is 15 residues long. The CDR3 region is CASSQGGTGGTEAFF. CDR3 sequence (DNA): TGTGCCAGCAGCCAAGGCGGGACAGGGGGCACTGAAGCTTTCTTT.

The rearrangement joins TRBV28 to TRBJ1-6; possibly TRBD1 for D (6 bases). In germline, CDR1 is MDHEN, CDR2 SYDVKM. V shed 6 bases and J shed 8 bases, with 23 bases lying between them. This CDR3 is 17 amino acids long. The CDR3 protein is CASSPGRARGDDSPLHF. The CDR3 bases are TGTGCCAGCAGCCCGGGGCGCGCCAGGGGCGATGATTCACCCCTCCACTTT. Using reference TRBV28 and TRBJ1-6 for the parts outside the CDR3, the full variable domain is DVKVTQSSRYLVKRTGEKVFLECVQDMDHENMFWYRQDPGLGLRLIYFSYDVKMKEKGDIPEGYSVSREKKERFSLILESASTNQTSMYLCASSPGRARGDDSPLHFGNGTRLTVT.

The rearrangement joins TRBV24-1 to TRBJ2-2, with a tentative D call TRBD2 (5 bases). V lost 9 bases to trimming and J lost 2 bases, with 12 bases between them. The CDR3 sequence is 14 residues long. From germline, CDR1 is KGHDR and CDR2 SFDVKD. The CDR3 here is CATRGGGNTGELFF. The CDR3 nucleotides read TGTGCCACCCGTGGAGGAGGCAACACCGGGGAGCTGTTTTTT.